The rows below give T cell receptor beta chains drawn from one sample of a study of T cells expressing NK-cell markers. Reanalyzing the 5' RACE reads, TCRdb keeps one entry per CDR3 protein, without DNA. This repertoire includes fewer than 400,000 distinct CDR3 sequences. The sample consisted of blood T cells: a sorted CD56 or NKG2C T cell subset, CD4+ or CD8+ T cells, or bulk PBMC T cells (not recorded which). These TCRs come from a woman aged 50 to 65 in good health. CDR3s include the opening cysteine and the closing phenylalanine or tryptophan.

J gene | V gene | CDR3 protein
TRBJ2-1 | TRBV16 | CASSQWYSTNEQFF
TRBJ2-5 | TRBV6-5 | CASTRRDSQETQYF
TRBJ2-2 | TRBV20-1 | CSATQWTTATSNTGELFF
TRBJ1-3 | TRBV12-3/TRBV12-4 | CASSGTGSGNTIYF
TRBJ2-2 | TRBV2 | CASNRKGRGTGELFF
TRBJ2-1 | TRBV5-1 | CASMGVGTSGGNEQFF
TRBJ2-1 | TRBV4-1 | CASSQQDLGFVRNEQFF
TRBJ2-5 | TRBV5-6 | CASSRRTFQETQYF
TRBJ1-2 | TRBV19 | CASSIDRPRSYGYTF
TRBJ1-1 | TRBV4-2 | CASSLDRGEAFF
TRBJ2-5 | TRBV5-1 | CASSLGPWEQETQYF
TRBJ2-7 | TRBV5-1 | CASSLDILYEQYF
TRBJ2-3 | TRBV7-8 | CASSLRRFSTDTQYF
TRBJ2-7 | TRBV6-2/TRBV6-3 | CASSRDRAGYEQYF
TRBJ2-1 | TRBV7-9 | CASSLWASGRKGQFF
TRBJ2-1 | TRBV7-6 | CASSLEGLADLDEQFF
TRBJ2-7 | TRBV2 | CASSELAGLGEQYF
TRBJ1-2 | TRBV2 | CASSTGTGQFLGGYTF
TRBJ2-1 | TRBV5-1 | CASSLAAGGVYNEQFF
TRBJ2-1 | TRBV7-9 | CASSPGGGNEQFF
TRBJ1-1 | TRBV18 | CASSLTGETEAFF
TRBJ1-3 | TRBV18 | CASSPLRGSGNTIYF
TRBJ2-1 | TRBV9 | CASSVQAVGVNEQFF
TRBJ2-5 | TRBV19 | CASSGGLAPGVETQYF
TRBJ2-2 | TRBV5-1 | CASSFHAAARGNTGELFF
TRBJ2-1 | TRBV4-1 | CASSQAGLAGQYNEQFF
TRBJ2-1 | TRBV28 | CASISSEAGTRNEQFF
TRBJ2-1 | TRBV29-1 | CSVVGGRDRSYNEQFF
TRBJ2-3 | TRBV6-2/TRBV6-3 | CASSYGRESTDTQYF
TRBJ2-2 | TRBV7-8 | CASSHGLAGLVGELFF
TRBJ2-7 | TRBV4-1 | CASSQGRQGAYEQYF